The TCR beta chain described here comes from a study of control samples from healthy donors and cancer patients. V lost 0 bases, J lost 4 bases, and 2 bases stayed unmatched. Germline V gives CDR1 SGHRS, CDR2 YFSETQ. This CDR3 has 15 residues. This table comes from immunoSEQ multiplex PCR, and its TCRdb copy is limited to in-frame clones, with some not included. The table records 120,000 or so clones, about 89% of them present only once. This clone has just a few counts. This clonotype originated in a man in his forties or fifties in good health. Source material: blood. V and J are TRBV5-1 and TRBJ1-4; 8 bases align to TRBD1. The CDR3 nucleotides read TGCGCCAGCAGCTTGGGGGACAGGAGTAATGAAAAACTGTTTTTT. Residues: CASSLGDRSNEKLFF.